This T cell receptor (beta chain) was documented in a study of cytomegalovirus exposure and HLA in healthy donors (dated by TCRdb to 2016 to 2017). A note on the overall study: An earlier analysis of approximately 550 of the donors reported 250 to 300 Gb of sequence data and some 120 million unique TCR beta sequences from 150 million to 200 million T cells. An early release that covered some 630 HLA-typed donors contained about 290 gigabases of sequencing data and about 84 million unique TCR sequences. Of the roughly 410 genotyped donors, 65% to 90% were placed in the genetic ancestry cluster associated with self-reported Caucasian donors. The aim of the study was to test whether cataloging public T cell receptors could identify signatures of past pathogen exposure. The study profiled the T cell repertoires of hundreds of subjects by immunosequencing and related them to cytomegalovirus serostatus. In addition to the first cohort of approximately 670 subjects, a separate validation cohort of approximately 120 different subjects was used. To predict cytomegalovirus infection status, the study brought together high-throughput TCR immunosequencing, statistical association of individual TCRs with disease status, and machine learning. To study patterns of TCR occurrence, a later analysis re-analyzed previously published TCR beta repertoires from under 750 donors and added high-resolution HLA genotyping. Rather than drawing on any new phenotypic data, the later analysis identified candidate immune exposures from TCR beta sequences and the way those sequences occurred across donors. An earlier analysis of 500 to 750 of the donors applied high-throughput TCR beta sequencing to assess whether each TCR beta V gene segment acted as functional or pseudogenic. Donor age, sex, ethnicity and CMV serostatus were compiled together with the repertoire data. A later genetic analysis used genome-wide SNP genotypes for about 65% of the roughly 670 donors, treating that subset as a discovery cohort. Every repertoire in the discovery cohort had been generated on one and the same sequencing platform. HLA typing covered class I and class II loci at four-digit resolution. Typing coverage differed by locus: A, B, C, DRB1 and DQB1 were typed in roughly 620-630 donors, DQA1 in 522, DPA1 in around 610, and DPB1 in 472. Several DR-DQ haplotypes were handled as single units for association and clustering because linkage in the cohort was strong. Among some 410 genotyped donors of the cohort, an average of 235,054 unique TCR beta nucleotide sequences were sequenced per donor, roughly a sixth of them non-productive. Broad study findings and their caveats: While some public TCRs were present in many individuals, most TCR sequences turned up only very rarely across donors. Roughly uniform sequencing depth across donors was assumed in presence/absence analyses, although this assumption may not hold. Several of the top co-occurrence clusters appeared to be linked to parvovirus B19, influenza, CMV and Epstein-Barr virus, according to a later analysis. The classifier was reported to diagnose cytomegalovirus status with high specificity and sensitivity in both the original and validation cohorts. In a later analysis, most CMV-associated TCR beta chains were found to appear HLA-restricted, with HLA associations seemingly driven largely by CMV exposure. Correlated functional status among segregating V segments might be attributable to linkage disequilibrium, but an unknown experimental factor could not be ruled out. A further reported finding was that TCR beta sequences accurately predicted the HLA-A and HLA-B alleles for most subjects in the first cohort. At a false discovery rate of 0.05, a later analysis linked approximately 18,000 TCR beta sequences to specific HLA alleles. Because HLA typing was missing for some donors at each locus, association tests included only the typed subset. The sequencing pipeline was judged likely to have produced a cluster of highly shared sequence variants as a technical artifact. According to a later genetic analysis, donors in an Asian-associated ancestry cluster had fewer N-insertions in productive TCRs than the roughly 700-donor mean. Because the 87-base-pair reads could not distinguish some IMGT-functional V segments, including TRBV6-2 and TRBV6-3, those segments were excluded. Immune exposure information for the cohort was limited to CMV serostatus. The study listed approximately 150 TCR beta chains as associated with cytomegalovirus. The authors suggested that the approach could potentially be generalized to other disease states and immunological phenotypes. A few of the identified cytomegalovirus-associated TCR beta chains were confirmed in vitro to be specific for cytomegalovirus antigens. Strong co-occurrence of HLA alleles, especially DR and DQ, made assigning TCR associations to individual alleles difficult. Broadly in line with IMGT annotations, most TCR beta V segments showed up in productive rearrangements about 90% or about 30% of the time in an earlier analysis of several hundred of the donors. The cohort was sequenced for TCR beta chains only, and without alpha or paired-chain data the features that could be detected were limited. A later analysis found that HLA-associated TCR beta chains were more clonally expanded and had lower generation probabilities than equally common non-associated chains. Over 15 rarely observed V segments, including chromosome 9 orphons, were excluded from the earlier analysis of just under 600 of the donors because counts were too low. A later genetic analysis associated a missense DCLRE1C variant with V-gene and J-gene trimming of TCR beta chains, and an independent cohort replicated the association. In a later analysis, the rate of TCR association differed among HLA loci, with DRB1 alleles having the most associated TCRs and HLA-C alleles having the fewest.

Taken from cysteine to phenylalanine, the CDR3 has 15 residues. Just CDR3 DNA is preserved here, 45 bases in frame from base 1. CDR1 and CDR2 (MDHEN, SYDVKM) derive from the germline V gene. V is clipped by 6 bases and J by 4 bases, and the sequence between their germline boundaries is 16 bases long. The cohort comprised around 700 healthy bone marrow donors. All cohort members were sampled while nominally healthy, although unrecorded immune exposures were likely present. The donor was CMV seronegative and belonged to the group of several hundred seronegative cohort members. Each donor provided a peripheral blood sample, and peripheral blood mononuclear cells were used for TCR beta sequencing. Genomic DNA extraction from the blood cell samples was performed with the Qiagen DNeasy Blood Extraction Kit. As for this clone: Its binding antigen is unknown. No base quality information exists; no much larger clone differs at one position.

The library was obtained by the immunoSEQ multiplex PCR assay. The multiplex PCR relied on a mix of 60 forward primers for TCR Vbeta segments and 13 reverse primers for TCR Jbeta segments. A multiplex PCR assay on genomic DNA amplified the CDR3 region of rearranged TCR beta genes. The amplified TCR beta libraries were sequenced on the Illumina HiSeq System as 87-base-pair reads. Under the source paper's analysis protocol: Across the 600 to 700 repertoires, a later analysis counted tens of millions of unique TCR beta chains, around 11 million of which were shared by at least two donors. A nearest-neighbor algorithm error-corrected the raw reads and collapsed the reads into unique sequences, merging closely related sequences to remove PCR and sequencing errors. To assign V, D and J gene segments, CDR3 sequences were aligned to IMGT reference sequences. For a sequence to be retained, at least a six-nucleotide match to both a V gene segment and a J gene segment was required. Rearrangements were called productive when the CDR3 lacked stop codons and stayed in frame with V and J; all others were non-productive. CDR3 was defined by IMGT convention, running from the second conserved V-encoded cysteine to the conserved J-encoded phenylalanine. Sequences without an unambiguous match to a single V gene segment were excluded from the earlier analysis of 450 to 750 of the donors. An earlier analysis of some 500 of the donors classified V segments as functional when productive rearrangements were above 56.7% and as segregating when the standard deviation between donors was above 5%. To diagnose cytomegalovirus status from the catalog of TCR beta chain sequences, a statistical classification framework was built. A later analysis assigned V and J genes by comparing TCR nucleotide sequences with IMGT/GENE-DB human TR gene sequences. A later analysis assigned CDR3 sequences and most-parsimonious VDJ recombination scenarios with the TCRdist pipeline. In a later analysis, each TCR beta chain was defined by its CDR3 amino acid sequence together with its V-gene family, and reads lacking a unique V-gene family were excluded. To address suspected cross-contamination and a sequencing artifact, a later analysis removed 592 highly shared, low-generation-probability nucleotide sequences. For each public chain, a later analysis derived a clonal expansion index from normalized ranks of inferred template counts within each repertoire. In a later analysis, generation probabilities were computed with a VDJ recombination model fitted to out-of-frame rearrangements, and the resulting probabilities were checked against IGoR. Hypergeometric tests were used in a later analysis to score TCR-TCR, TCR-HLA and TCR-CMV co-occurrence, with a repertoire-size bias correction applied to the TCR pairs. To estimate false discovery rates, a later analysis permuted the HLA or CMV assignments 20 times. In a later analysis, co-occurring TCRs were grouped using DBSCAN, with TCRdist sequence similarity added in when clustering inside HLA-allele-positive subsets. Repertoires with fewer than 30,000 or more than 120,000 public chains were left out of co-occurrence clustering, as were four to six repertoires with anomalous nucleotide sharing. Drawn from immuneACCESS, this table holds only the in-frame rearrangements with V and J called that TCRdb kept. Clones are partly lost; checked studies trace under half to an unresolved V gene and leave the rest unexplained. The V and J calls and clone size were taken over from that table, and D and trimming were inferred from the DNA. The sample yields approximately 110,000 clones; roughly 74% were counted once. The top ten hold 3.6% of the sample.

The receptor was isolated from a man aged 35 to 55 in good health and CMV-seronegative. The chain is made from TRBV28 and TRBJ1-3; tentative D gene TRBD1, with 6 bases matching. Material for sequencing was PBMCs. The nucleotides are TGTGCCAGCAGCCCTCTCAGGGGAATCGGAAACACCATATATTTT. Translated, it reads CASSPLRGIGNTIYF.